Reported below is one T cell receptor (beta chain). Germline V CDR1 and CDR2: GTSNPN, SVGIG (reference sequence). V was pared by 4 bases and J by 7 bases, with 15 bases of the junction left unmatched. This CDR3 spans 15 amino acids. The protocol was immunoSEQ multiplex PCR, while the TCRdb copy is restricted to in-frame clones and leaves out a portion. The sample holds approximately 300,000 clones, around 89% seen once. Followed longitudinally, the Seattle patients had been enrolled during active infection. This entry is derived from a study of blood T cell repertoires in COVID-19. The source of this sequence is a woman aged 45 to 65 with COVID-19, enrolled during active disease. V gene TRBV30 combines with J gene TRBJ1-2; 7 positions match TRBD1. Sequencing was carried out using peripheral blood. Here the CDR3 reads CAWNTKTGKRAGYTF. The CDR3, as DNA: TGTGCCTGGAATACAAAGACAGGGAAGAGGGCTGGCTACACCTTC.